This TCR beta chain is from a study of Graves' ophthalmopathy and Graves' hyperthyroidism. Study-wide points: In predicting ophthalmopathy progression, the model reached 65% to 71% sensitivity and around 72% specificity.

The sample holds one count of this clonotype. Its antigen is not known. This CDR3 is 12 amino acids long. J was trimmed by 6 bases and V by 6 bases; bases with no gene match: 7. Looked up from germline, CDR1 is SQVTM and CDR2 is ANQGSEA. As the template, RNA transcripts were used to amplify TCR beta CDR3 regions. Following a first-round RT-PCR that used HTBI primers, a second-round multiplex PCR was carried out. In TCRdb, the multiplex PCR reads were re-called with MiXCR into one record per CDR3 protein. Of hundreds of thousands of distinct CDR3 sequences in the sample, roughly 41% were seen once. Active ophthalmopathy (CAS at least 3, NOSPECS at least 4), lasting under 3 months.

The receptor comes from an adult man with Graves' ophthalmopathy. The rearrangement uses TRBV29-1 and TRBJ2-5; TRBD2 matches 7 bases. The sequencing sample was made of peripheral blood. The CDR3 coding sequence is TGCAGCGTACCGCCGGGGGGAAAGACCCAGTACTTC. The encoded protein is CSVPPGGKTQYF.